A single sample is the source of the 7 T cell receptor beta chains below, sequenced in a study of response to subunit inactivated influenza vaccine. One entry per CDR3 protein, called by TCRdb with MiXCR from the RT-PCR reads. Of hundreds of thousands of distinct CDR3 sequences in the sample, about 7.6% are singletons; the top ten hold 13%. The sample here was PBMCs from blood, taken less than 30 months after vaccination. The receptors come from a man in his fifties or sixties who received an inactivated influenza vaccine.

This clonotype showed up just a few times. CDR3 in amino acids: CSARGSGLETQYF. CDR3 nucleotides: TGCAGTGCTAGAGGGTCCGGGTTGGAGACCCAGTACTTC. The chain links TRBV20-1 to TRBJ2-5, with D unclear. V gave up 1 base and J gave up 5 bases, with 11 bases separating them. Germline values: CDR1 DFQATT, CDR2 SNEGSKA (reference sequence). CDR3 size: 13 residues.

This clonotype was counted a few times. The chain links TRBV5-1 to TRBJ2-1; 8 bases are a match to TRBD1. CDR1 and CDR2 from the germline V gene are SGHRS and YFSETQ. The CDR3 is 15 residues long. Trimming at V came to 4 bases and at J to 5 bases, leaving 8 bases not matched to a gene. CDR3 nucleotide sequence: TGCGCCAGCAGCGCCGGGACAGGCAACGACAATGAGCAGTTCTTC. As protein: CASSAGTGNDNEQFF.

This clonotype turned up a few times. The V and J genes are TRBV19 and TRBJ2-3; 10 nucleotides agree with TRBD2. The V segment lost 6 bases and the J segment 7 bases; nucleotides outside the gene matches: 4. The germline V gene encodes CDR1 LNHDA and CDR2 SQIVND (reference sequence). The CDR3 runs to 13 residues. DNA for the CDR3: TGTGCCAGTAGAGAGACTAGCGGGCATACGCAGTATTTT. This translates into CASRETSGHTQYF.

The chain recombines TRBV20-1 with TRBJ2-5; 13 nucleotides line up with TRBD2. The germline CDR1 and CDR2 sequences are DFQATT and SNEGSKA (reference sequence). The length of the CDR3 is 15 residues. The junction had 12 bases not matched to a gene; V was cut back by 6 bases and J by 8 bases. The chain's CDR3 is CSAATGTSGIETQYF. Here the CDR3 DNA reads TGCAGTGCGGCGACCGGGACTAGCGGGATCGAAACCCAGTACTTC.

There are many counts of this clonotype. The chain is built from TRBV12-3 or TRBV12-4 and TRBJ2-1; D unresolved. V lost 4 bases and J lost 7, with 11 bases in between. The CDR3 covers 13 residues. The CDR3, as DNA: TGTGCCAGCAGTTACTCAGAGATGAATGAGCAGTTCTTC. It yields the protein CASSYSEMNEQFF.

This chain joins TRBV12-3 or TRBV12-4 and TRBJ2-1; 7 bases align to TRBD2. CDR3 length equals 16 residues. Trimming at V came to 5 bases and at J to 1 base, leaving 8 bases not matched to a gene. The CDR3 sequence: CASSGGSGVSYNEQFF. DNA for the CDR3: TGTGCCAGCAGTGGGGGGAGCGGGGTGTCCTACAATGAGCAGTTCTTC.

V gene TRBV5-1 combines with J gene TRBJ1-4; D perhaps matches TRBD1 (6 bases). Trimming pared 4 bases from V and 3 bases from J, leaving 13 bases between. The CDR3 has 15 residues. Germline-derived CDR1 and CDR2 are SGHRS and YFSETQ. The CDR3 nucleotides read TGCGCCAGCAGCGACCAGGGGAGGGCTAATGAAAAACTGTTTTTT. The encoded protein is CASSDQGRANEKLFF.